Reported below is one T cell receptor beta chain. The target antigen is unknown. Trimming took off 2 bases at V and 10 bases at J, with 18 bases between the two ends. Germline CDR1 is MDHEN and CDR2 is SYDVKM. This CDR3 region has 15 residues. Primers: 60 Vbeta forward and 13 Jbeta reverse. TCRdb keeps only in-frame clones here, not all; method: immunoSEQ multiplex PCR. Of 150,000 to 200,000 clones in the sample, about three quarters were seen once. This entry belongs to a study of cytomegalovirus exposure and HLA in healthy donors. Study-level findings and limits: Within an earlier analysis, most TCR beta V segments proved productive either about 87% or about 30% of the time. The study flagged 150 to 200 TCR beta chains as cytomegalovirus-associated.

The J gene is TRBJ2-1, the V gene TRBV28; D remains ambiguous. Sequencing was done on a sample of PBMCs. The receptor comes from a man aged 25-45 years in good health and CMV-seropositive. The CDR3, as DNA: TGTGCCAGCAGTTTAGGAGTAGCCCAAATTAAGGAGCAGTTCTTC. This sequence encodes CASSLGVAQIKEQFF.